This T cell receptor beta chain was found in a study of molecular identifiers for immune sequencing clone quantification. Study as a whole: The replicate experiment used RNA from roughly 20,000 or 100,000 naive CD8 cells. This RNA was split into five aliquots, and four of them were sequenced. Whole-study results and caveats: Naive cells had under 1% of molecules in clones above 20 RNA copies, effectors over 97%.

Germline CDR1 reads MNHEY; CDR2 reads SMNVEV (reference sequence). The length of the CDR3 is 12 residues. Sorting defined naive CD8 T cells as CD8+CD4-CCR7+CD45RA+. Preparation methods for the bulk TCR libraries were those previously described, with listed TCR primers. TCRdb processed the PCR reads anew with MiXCR; each CDR3 protein has one entry. The sample yields roughly 320,000 distinct CDR3 sequences, 24% seen once. Note on this clonotype: Its antigen remains unidentified. The junction shows a germline mismatch at one end, possibly a read error.

The chain couples TRBV27 to TRBJ2-7; TRBD1 matches 8 bases. Sequenced input: naive CD8+ T cells from blood, with Jurkat cell RNA spiked in. Sample subset: FACS-sorted CD8+CD4-CCR7+CD45RA+ naive T cells. The source of this sequence is a human donor in good health. Some libraries in this study had Jurkat cell RNA spiked in. The CDR3 spells CAGSWDRSEQYF. In DNA, the CDR3 is TGTGCCGGCAGTTGGGACAGGTCCGAGCAGTACTTC.